Here is one T cell receptor beta chain with its context. What it binds is unknown. This sample was included in a study of T cell responses to AZD1222 COVID-19 vaccine. At the level of the study: Second doses that came at about 4 or about 12 weeks were put together.

Study observations and caveats: Donors skewed white British and female; clonal diversity was possibly underestimated. A reported finding is that nearly half of spike-specific TCRs target unmutated variant regions.

Produced via immunoSEQ multiplex PCR; TCRdb's table is partial and in-frame only. The sample includes 100,000 or so clones, 80% to 90% of them seen just once. The TCR comes from an adult in good health. This specimen was peripheral blood, taken on day 0 of AZD1222 vaccination.

CDR3 sequence (DNA): TGTGCCAGCAGCTTGGGGGGGCCCTCTAGCACAGATACGCAGTATTTT. Translated, it gives CASSLGGPSSTDTQYF. The J gene is TRBJ2-3, the V gene TRBV5-4; TRBD1 might be the D (6 bases). Trimming pared 0 bases from V and 0 bases from J, leaving 11 bases between. Germline V CDR1 and CDR2: SGHNT, YYREEE (reference sequence). The CDR3 covers 16 residues.